Listed below are T cell receptor beta chains from one sample, sequenced in a study of PD-L1 blockade in urothelial cancer. TCRdb keeps only in-frame clones here, not all; method: immunoSEQ multiplex PCR. Seen here are some 66,000 clones, approximately 83% observed once, and the top ten hold under 15%. The sample here was PBMCs, taken around atezolizumab (anti-PD-L1) treatment. The source of these receptors is a man in his sixties with urothelial cancer. CDR3s include the opening cysteine and the closing phenylalanine or tryptophan. A D gene is named only where the DNA matches it firmly. Clone size is not always given. Where it is, it says once, few, many or a class for expanded clones.

d_call j_call v_call clone_size cdr3_aa cdr3_nt
NA TRBJ2-5 TRBV29-1 once CSVAQGGQETQYF TGCAGCGTTGCACAGGGAGGGCAAGAGACCCAGTACTTC
NA TRBJ2-2 TRBV27 NA CASSFKRVSFGELFF TGTGCCAGCAGTTTCAAAAGAGTTTCCTTCGGGGAGCTGTTTTTT
NA TRBJ2-7 TRBV19 NA CASSIGGGAGYEQYF TGTGCCAGTAGTATAGGAGGAGGGGCGGGTTACGAGCAGTACTTC
TRBD1 TRBJ2-7 TRBV10-3 NA CAIKGQGSSYEQYF TGTGCCATCAAAGGACAGGGGAGCTCCTACGAGCAGTACTTC
NA TRBJ1-5 TRBV7-2 NA CATSVYSNQPQHF TGTGCCACCTCCGTCTATAGCAATCAGCCCCAGCATTTT
NA TRBJ2-2 TRBV6-5 NA CASSYGGYTGELFF TGTGCCAGCAGTTACGGCGGGTACACCGGGGAGCTGTTTTTT
NA TRBJ1-4 TRBV6-1 NA CASSWGRSTNEKLFF TGTGCCAGCAGTTGGGGCAGATCAACTAATGAAAAACTGTTTTTT
NA TRBJ2-7 TRBV4-2 once CASSLALAGYEQYF TGTGCCAGCAGCTTGGCCCTGGCGGGCTACGAGCAGTACTTC
TRBD1 TRBJ1-6 TRBV7-2 NA CASSPSGTGVSPLHF TGTGCCAGCAGCCCTTCCGGGACAGGGGTTTCACCCCTCCACTTT
TRBD1 TRBJ1-5 TRBV5-4 NA CASSGDRAQPQHF TGTGCCAGCAGCGGCGACAGGGCTCAGCCCCAGCATTTT
TRBD1 TRBJ2-2 TRBV15 NA CATSRVYGTGGLGELFF TGTGCCACCAGCAGAGTCTACGGGACAGGGGGCCTCGGGGAGCTGTTTTTT
NA TRBJ2-7 TRBV21-1 NA CASSPTGLLYEQYF TGTGCCAGCAGCCCCACAGGGCTCCTCTACGAGCAGTACTTC
NA TRBJ1-6 TRBV6-6 few CASRGQIDNSPLHF TGTGCCAGCAGAGGACAGATCGATAATTCACCCCTCCACTTT
NA TRBJ2-5 TRBV11-1 few CASSYGQQETQYF TGTGCCAGCAGCTACGGACAGCAAGAGACCCAGTACTTC
TRBD1 TRBJ2-2 TRBV11-3 NA CASSPGQILTFGTGELFF TGTGCCAGCAGCCCGGGACAGATCCTTACTTTTGGGACCGGGGAGCTGTTTTTT
TRBD1 TRBJ2-7 TRBV6-1 few CASSGGQGVNEQYF TGTGCCAGCAGTGGAGGCCAGGGGGTGAACGAGCAGTACTTC
NA TRBJ2-7 TRBV28 NA CASSFTRGVSYEQYF TGTGCCAGCAGTTTTACCAGGGGAGTATCCTACGAGCAGTACTTC
NA TRBJ2-3 TRBV7-9 medium-sized CASSLTGTDTQYF TGTGCCAGCAGCTTAACGGGCACAGATACGCAGTATTTT
NA TRBJ2-7 TRBV7-9 NA CASSLEIGAGAYEQYF TGTGCCAGCAGCTTAGAGATAGGGGCAGGCGCCTACGAGCAGTACTTC
TRBD1 TRBJ1-4 TRBV9 NA CASVSGTGVKEGEKLFF TGTGCCAGCGTCTCCGGGACAGGTGTCAAGGAGGGTGAAAAACTGTTTTTT
NA TRBJ2-1 TRBV19 NA CASSIRSYNEQFF TGTGCCAGTAGTATCCGCTCCTACAATGAGCAGTTCTTC
NA TRBJ1-6 TRBV27 once CASTGLGDNSPLHF TGTGCCAGCACCGGCCTCGGGGATAATTCACCCCTCCACTTT
NA TRBJ1-3 TRBV7-6 NA CASSLGGGTPSGNTIYF TGTGCCAGCAGCTTAGGGGGCGGCACTCCCTCTGGAAACACCATATATTTT
TRBD1 TRBJ2-5 TRBV7-9 NA CASSPWTGGRETQYF TGTGCCAGCAGCCCATGGACAGGGGGCAGGGAGACCCAGTACTTC
TRBD1 TRBJ1-6 TRBV6-1 NA CASRETGGGNNSPLHF TGTGCCAGCAGAGAAACAGGGGGCGGTAACAATTCACCCCTCCACTTT
TRBD1 TRBJ1-6 TRBV5-8 NA CASSGQGSVGNSPLHF TGTGCCAGCAGCGGACAGGGGTCGGTGGGTAATTCACCCCTCCACTTT
TRBD2 TRBJ2-2 TRBV7-8 NA CASSLNSGGMISGELFF TGTGCCAGCAGCTTGAATAGCGGGGGGATGATATCCGGGGAGCTGTTTTTT
TRBD1 TRBJ1-2 TRBV10-2 NA CASSGLPGQSYGYTF TGCGCCAGCAGTGGGTTACCGGGACAGAGCTATGGCTACACCTTC
NA TRBJ2-7 TRBV2 NA CASSGNLRGDSYEQYF TGTGCCAGCAGTGGAAATCTCAGGGGGGACTCCTACGAGCAGTACTTC
NA TRBJ2-5 TRBV28 NA CASDSEETQYF TGTGCCAGCGACAGTGAAGAGACCCAGTACTTC
TRBD1 TRBJ1-1 TRBV19 few CASSTQQGIGVEAFF TGTGCCAGTAGTACCCAACAGGGGATTGGAGTAGAAGCTTTCTTT
TRBD1 TRBJ1-2 TRBV28 NA CASSRGQGAVNYGYTF TGTGCCAGCAGCCGGGGACAGGGGGCTGTCAACTATGGCTACACCTTC
NA TRBJ2-7 TRBV11-2 NA CASSLAGVHEQYF TGTGCCAGCAGCTTAGCGGGGGTCCACGAGCAGTACTTC
TRBD1 TRBJ2-7 TRBV18 NA CASSPPRGTGGKDEQYF TGTGCCAGCTCACCACCTCGGGGGACAGGGGGTAAAGACGAGCAGTACTTC
NA TRBJ2-2 TRBV11-3 NA CASSPQGGPATGELFF TGTGCCAGCAGCCCTCAGGGGGGCCCGGCGACCGGGGAGCTGTTTTTT
NA TRBJ1-3 TRBV15 NA CATSIHLSGNTIYF TGTGCCACCAGCATACATCTCTCTGGAAACACCATATATTTT
NA TRBJ2-1 TRBV21-1 NA CASSNGPVGLGCDEQFF TGTGCCAGCAGCAATGGGCCCGTGGGACTAGGCTGTGATGAGCAGTTCTTC
NA TRBJ2-7 TRBV28 NA CASGSGVHEQYF TGTGCCAGCGGATCAGGGGTCCACGAGCAGTACTTC
TRBD2 TRBJ2-3 TRBV4-2 NA CASSPGTSGDNTQYF TGTGCCAGCAGCCCTGGGACTAGCGGGGATAATACGCAGTATTTT
TRBD1 TRBJ2-7 TRBV5-1 few CASSTSGGEQYF TGCGCCAGCAGCACCTCAGGGGGCGAGCAGTACTTC
NA TRBJ1-2 TRBV6-1 NA CASRPSRDYGYTF TGTGCCAGCAGGCCCAGCAGGGACTATGGCTACACCTTC
NA TRBJ2-1 TRBV7-3 NA CASSYYRDNEQFF TGTGCCAGCAGCTATTACAGAGACAATGAGCAGTTCTTC
TRBD2 TRBJ2-5 TRBV18 once CASSPPIGSGGPQETQYF TGTGCCAGCTCACCACCCATCGGGAGCGGGGGCCCTCAAGAGACCCAGTACTTC
TRBD1 TRBJ1-4 TRBV28 NA CASSSQGAGWEKLFF TGTGCCAGCAGCTCACAGGGGGCCGGGTGGGAAAAACTGTTTTTT
NA TRBJ2-1 TRBV5-5 NA CASSLSGGMGAGDNEQFF TGTGCCAGCAGCTTGTCAGGTGGAATGGGAGCCGGGGACAATGAGCAGTTCTTC
NA TRBJ2-3 TRBV5-1 NA CASSIQGASTDTQYF TGCGCCAGCAGCATACAGGGCGCTAGCACAGATACGCAGTATTTT
TRBD1 TRBJ2-1 TRBV29-1 NA CSGLRDSYNEQFF TGCAGCGGCCTCCGGGACAGCTACAATGAGCAGTTCTTC
NA TRBJ2-2 TRBV5-1 NA CASSLDPGRGGELFF TGCGCCAGCAGCTTGGACCCTGGCCGGGGCGGGGAGCTGTTTTTT